This TCR beta chain came from a study of cytomegalovirus exposure and HLA in healthy donors. Overall study findings and caveats: It was reported that TCR beta sequences correctly inferred the HLA-A and HLA-B alleles for most subjects. Rarity held for most TCR sequences, but there were some public TCRs that occurred in many donors. The sole available immune exposure information was CMV serostatus.

A note on this clone: Its matching antigen is unknown.

V was pared by 6 bases and J by 8 bases, with 22 bases between. The V gene's germline CDR1 is MNHEY and CDR2 SMNVEV (reference sequence). The CDR3 spans 15 residues. Vbeta (60) and Jbeta (13) primers were used in the PCR. The table came from immunoSEQ multiplex PCR; TCRdb's copy has only in-frame clones and leaves some out. This sample has tens of thousands of clones, with 81% found just once. The receptor comes from a girl aged 2 to 9 in good health and CMV-seropositive. Material: PBMCs. The chain is built from TRBV27 and TRBJ1-2, with D perhaps matching TRBD1 (5 bases). CDR3 loop: CASSPGFAVENGYTF. CDR3 bases: TGTGCCAGCAGCCCAGGGTTTGCTGTGGAGAACGGCTACACCTTC.